Below, one TCR beta chain is given with its context. Its antigen is currently unknown. 5'RACE primed from the constant segment yielded TCR alpha and TCR beta cDNA libraries bearing sample barcodes and UMIs. TCRdb passed the 5' RACE reads through MiXCR, listing each CDR3 protein once. The data hold some 300,000 distinct CDR3 sequences, with less than 25% observed a single time. After removal of 5 bases from V and 5 bases from J, the junction contained 5 bases not matched to a gene. The length of the CDR3 is 14 residues. Germline V gene sequence: CDR1 SGHTA, CDR2 FQGNSA. This sample was taken from a study of T-cell memory formation after mild COVID-19. Whole-study context: Largely donor-specific sequence clusters came from a couple of donors. Study-level results: Later expanders leaned toward CD4+, whereas clones contracting from day 15 to 85 were balanced CD4/CD8. Proof of SARS-CoV-2 specificity was absent for the second-wave clones that crested on day 37.

This sequence joins TRBV7-2 and TRBJ2-5, with 10 nucleotides matching TRBD2. Sequences were obtained from PBMCs or a T cell subset sorted from them (not recorded which). The receptor was derived from a man younger than 30 who had mild COVID-19 (a few samples of this study predate the infection). Cell type and time point are not known. The CDR3, as DNA: TGTGCCAGCAGCCTTAGCGGGGGGCTGGAGACCCAGTACTTC. This sequence encodes CASSLSGGLETQYF.